Listed below are T cell receptor beta chains from one sample, sequenced in a study of cytomegalovirus exposure and HLA in healthy donors. The method was immunoSEQ multiplex PCR; TCRdb's version includes in-frame clones alone and lacks a portion of them. The profile shows about 78,000 clones, 90% to 97% of them singletons. The sequencing sample was made of PBMCs. The receptors derive from a man aged 18 to 29 in good health and CMV-seropositive. The CDR3 runs from the conserved cysteine through the conserved F or W. The D gene is left open where the match is weak. The size field is filled for only some rows; it gives once, few, many or a size class.

j_gene	abundance	d_gene	v_gene	CDR3aa	CDR3nt
TRBJ2-1	-	TRBD1	TRBV9	CASSVTTGGYNEQFF	TGTGCCAGCAGCGTAACTACAGGGGGTTACAATGAGCAGTTCTTC
TRBJ1-1	-	TRBD1	TRBV27	CASRLKVWDRGTEAFF	TGTGCCAGCAGACTTAAGGTGTGGGACAGGGGCACTGAAGCTTTCTTT
TRBJ2-3	-	-	TRBV5-1	CASSSQRSRLDTQYF	TGCGCCAGCAGCTCCCAGAGGAGCCGGTTAGATACGCAGTATTTT
TRBJ2-2	-	TRBD2	TRBV14	CASSQGWETSGRIGELFF	TGTGCCAGCAGCCAAGGTTGGGAGACTAGCGGGAGAATCGGGGAGCTGTTTTTT
TRBJ1-5	-	-	TRBV28	CASSLGSLPGNQPQHF	TGTGCCAGCAGTTTAGGGAGCCTTCCGGGCAATCAGCCCCAGCATTTT
TRBJ1-2	-	TRBD1	TRBV10-3	CAISDPGQQLYGYTF	TGTGCCATCAGTGATCCGGGACAGCAACTTTATGGCTACACCTTC
TRBJ1-1	once	-	TRBV30	CAWRTGRDTEAFF	TGTGCCTGGAGGACGGGAAGGGACACTGAAGCTTTCTTT
TRBJ2-3	once	TRBD2	TRBV6-4	CASALAGGGQDTQYF	TGTGCCAGCGCCCTAGCGGGGGGAGGCCAAGATACGCAGTATTTT
TRBJ2-5	-	TRBD2	TRBV27	CASSGLAGEGFPQETQYF	TGTGCCAGCAGTGGACTAGCGGGAGAGGGTTTCCCCCAAGAGACCCAGTACTTC
TRBJ2-1	-	TRBD2	TRBV12-5	CATSLAGGQDEQFF	TGTGCTACCTCACTAGCGGGAGGGCAAGATGAGCAGTTCTTC
TRBJ1-2	-	-	TRBV9	CASSLLWWAGEINYGYTF	TGTGCCAGCAGCTTACTGTGGTGGGCAGGGGAGATTAACTATGGCTACACCTTC
TRBJ1-1	-	-	TRBV18	CASSPRTGDAFF	TGTGCCAGCTCACCAAGGACCGGGGATGCTTTCTTT
TRBJ1-5	-	TRBD1	TRBV6-5	CASSSTRQGQNQPQHF	TGTGCCAGCAGTTCCACTCGACAGGGCCAGAATCAGCCCCAGCATTTT
TRBJ2-3	-	TRBD1	TRBV2	CASRRTGGIDTQYF	TGTGCCAGCAGGAGGACAGGGGGTATAGATACGCAGTATTTT
TRBJ2-7	-	TRBD2	TRBV9	CASSVRGGYEQYF	TGTGCCAGCAGCGTCCGCGGGGGTTACGAGCAGTACTTC
TRBJ2-6	-	-	TRBV9	CASSLMGTHSGANVLTF	TGTGCCAGCAGCCTTATGGGGACTCACTCTGGGGCCAACGTCCTGACTTTC
TRBJ1-1	-	TRBD1	TRBV2	CASSFDREEAFF	TGTGCCAGCAGTTTCGACAGGGAGGAAGCTTTCTTT
TRBJ2-1	few	-	TRBV4-1	CASSQDRTLNEQFF	TGCGCCAGCAGCCAAGATAGGACTCTCAATGAGCAGTTCTTC
TRBJ2-7	-	TRBD1	TRBV13	CASRKTGFSYEQYF	TGTGCCAGCAGGAAGACAGGGTTCTCCTACGAGCAGTACTTC
TRBJ2-7	-	-	TRBV21-1	CAIRRTSGAYEQYF	TGTGCCATTCGGAGGACTAGCGGAGCCTACGAGCAGTACTTC
TRBJ1-2	-	TRBD1	TRBV6-5	CASGPDRANYGYTF	TGTGCCAGCGGCCCGGACAGGGCTAACTATGGCTACACCTTC
TRBJ1-1	-	TRBD1	TRBV5-1	CASSFGQAPGYTEAFF	TGCGCCAGCAGCTTCGGACAGGCCCCGGGGTACACTGAAGCTTTCTTT